A selection of T cell receptor beta chains follows, all from one sample in a study of tumor-infiltrating lymphocytes in primary liver carcinoma. TCRdb re-called the multiplex PCR reads through MiXCR, storing one row per CDR3 protein. The data contain around 120,000 distinct CDR3 sequences, less than 80% of them singletons. The sample consisted of liver tumor tissue from sampling region 1. All receptors come from an older woman with primary liver carcinoma and hepatitis B virus infection. The CDR3 runs from the conserved cysteine through the conserved F or W. A D gene is named only where the DNA matches it firmly. Size is omitted from some rows. Given values are once, few, many or a class for expanded clones.

j_call,d_call,clone_size,cdr3_length,v_call,cdr3_aa,cdr3_nt
TRBJ2-2,NA,NA,13,TRBV11-2,CASSLDETGELSF,TGTGCCAGCAGCTTAGATGAGACTGGGGAGCTGTCTTTT
TRBJ1-5,NA,few,14,TRBV28,CASSPWDGNQPQHF,TGTGCCAGCAGTCCCTGGGACGGAAATCAGCCCCAGCATTTT
TRBJ2-1,NA,NA,13,TRBV29-1,CSIGDIYYNEQFF,TGCAGCATCGGGGACATTTACTACAATGAGCAGTTCTTC
TRBJ1-2,NA,once,14,TRBV11-1,CTSSFGGTSYSYTF,TGTACCAGCAGCTTTGGTGGGACAAGTTATAGCTACACCTTC
TRBJ1-5,NA,NA,15,TRBV30,CAWSAGAYSNQPQHF,TGTGCCTGGAGTGCCGGGGCTTATAGCAATCAGCCCCAGCATTTT
TRBJ2-3,TRBD2,NA,16,TRBV6-1,CASSSALAGGRDTQYF,TGTGCCAGTAGTTCGGCGTTAGCGGGAGGGAGGGATACGCAGTATTTT
TRBJ2-7,TRBD1,NA,14,TRBV29-1,CSVGEGQGVYEQYF,TGCAGCGTTGGAGAGGGACAGGGCGTCTACGAGCAGTATTTC
TRBJ1-1,TRBD1,NA,17,TRBV11-3,CACSSQLSTGARAEAFF,TGTGCCTGCAGCTCCCAACTATCGACAGGGGCGAGGGCTGAAGCTTTCTTT
TRBJ1-3,NA,few,15,TRBV5-1,CASRDSGFSGNTIYF,TGCGCCAGCAGGGACAGCGGTTTCTCTGGAAACACCATATATTTT
TRBJ2-3,TRBD2,NA,17,TRBV6-5,CVSSRLAPSGSTDTQYF,TGTGTCAGCAGCCGACTAGCGCCGAGTGGGAGCACAGATACGCAGTATTTT
TRBJ2-7,NA,NA,19,TRBV11-2,CASSIYLCSVEDKGREQYF,NA
TRBJ2-1,NA,NA,15,TRBV11-2,CASSLATGSNNEQFF,TGTGCCAGCAGCTTAGCTACCGGGTCGAACAATGAGCAGTTCTTC
TRBJ1-4,TRBD1,once,15,TRBV12-3/TRBV12-4,CASSSKQGTAEKLFF,TGTGCCAGCAGTTCTAAACAGGGGACGGCTGAAAAACTGTTTTTT
TRBJ2-1,NA,NA,17,TRBV11-2,CASSMGTGLGAYNEQFF,TGTGCCAGCAGCATGGGGACCGGGTTGGGGGCCTACAATGAGCAGTTCTTC
TRBJ2-1,TRBD2,NA,18,TRBV11-1,CASSLGLAVLRSYNEQFF,TGTGCCAGCAGCTTAGGCCTAGCGGTATTACGCTCTTACAATGAGCAGTTCTTC
TRBJ1-1,NA,many,11,TRBV28,CASSLAKKAFF,TGTGCCAGCAGTTTGGCCAAAAAAGCTTTCTTT
TRBJ2-7,TRBD1,once,11,TRBV6-2/TRBV6-3,CVSSTGVGQYF,TGTGTCAGCAGTACAGGGGTCGGGCAGTACTTC
TRBJ2-7,NA,NA,14,TRBV4-1,CASSPRQGGYEQYF,TGCGCCAGCAGCCCGCGACAGGGAGGCTACGAGCAGTACTTC
TRBJ1-1,NA,many,15,TRBV12-3/TRBV12-4,CASSPSAEGNTEAFF,TGTGCCAGCAGTCCCTCGGCGGAGGGGAACACTGAAGCTTTCTTT
TRBJ2-3,NA,NA,15,TRBV11-2,CTSSLDAMSNQPQYF,TGTACCAGCAGCTTAGACGCTATGAGCAATCAACCCCAGTATTTT
TRBJ2-1,NA,many,14,TRBV29-1,CSAGWRGSYNEQFF,TGCAGCGCCGGGTGGAGGGGCTCCTACAATGAGCAGTTCTTC
TRBJ2-1,NA,NA,16,TRBV24-1,CATSDWRGSFGDEQLF,TGTGCCACCAGTGATTGGAGGGGGAGTTTTGGGGATGAGCAGCTCTTC
TRBJ2-1,NA,NA,14,TRBV11-3,CVSSLGSSFNEQFF,TGTGTCAGCAGCTTAGGGTCCTCATTTAATGAGCAGTTCTTC
TRBJ2-5,NA,NA,13,TRBV11-2,CASSTPGVKTQYF,TGTGCCAGCAGCACTCCAGGGGTGAAGACCCAGTACTTC
TRBJ2-2,NA,NA,13,TRBV29-1,CGVERQNTGELFF,TGCGGCGTTGAACGACAGAACACCGGGGAGCTGTTTTTT
TRBJ2-1,TRBD2,NA,16,TRBV7-3,CASSLGLAGGLNEQFF,TGTGCCAGCAGCCTAGGACTAGCGGGAGGACTCAATGAGCAGTTCTTC
TRBJ2-1,NA,NA,15,TRBV11-2,CASSLEGRSIGELLF,TGTGCCAGCAGCCTAGAGGGAAGAAGTATCGGTGAGCTGCTCTTC
TRBJ2-7,TRBD2,NA,14,TRBV19,CASSMAGGPYEQYF,TGTGCCAGTAGTATGGCGGGAGGGCCCTACGAGCAGTACTTC
TRBJ1-1,NA,many,14,TRBV6-1,CASRIHGADTEAFF,TGTGCCAGCAGGATTCATGGGGCGGACACTGAAGCTTTCTTT
TRBJ1-1,NA,NA,15,TRBV11-1,CASNFFGAAITEASF,TGTGCCAGCAACTTTTTTGGGGCAGCGATCACTGAAGCTTCCTTT
TRBJ1-2,NA,NA,15,TRBV11-2,CASSLEYGAYYDYTF,TGTGCCAGTAGCTTAGAGTATGGGGCCTACTATGACTACACCTTC
TRBJ1-6,NA,many,13,TRBV29-1,CSVEVGKNSPLHF,TGCAGCGTTGAGGTTGGGAAAAATTCACCCCTCCACTTT
TRBJ2-2,NA,NA,13,TRBV20-1,CSARDPGPGELFF,TGCAGTGCTAGAGATCCAGGGCCCGGGGAGCTGTTTTTT
TRBJ2-2,NA,many,13,TRBV11-1,CASQGEGTGELFF,TGTGCCAGCCAAGGGGAAGGTACCGGGGAGCTGTTTTTT
TRBJ2-2,TRBD2,many,15,TRBV6-5,CASKTSGSWFGELFF,TGTGCCAGCAAGACTAGCGGGAGTTGGTTCGGGGAGCTGTTTTTT
TRBJ2-7,TRBD1,many,14,TRBV12-3/TRBV12-4,CASSLGDSNYEQYF,TGTGCCAGCAGTTTAGGGGACAGTAACTACGAGCAGTACTTC
TRBJ2-1,NA,NA,15,TRBV7-9,CASSPSMYPYNEQFF,TGTGCCAGCAGTCCGTCTATGTACCCCTACAATGAGCAGTTCTTC
TRBJ2-2,NA,NA,15,TRBV7-3,CASRLGRGDTGELFF,TGTGCCAGCAGACTGGGGAGAGGGGACACCGGGGAGCTGTTTTTT
TRBJ2-7,NA,NA,17,TRBV7-9,CASSPTGLKMASYEQYF,TGTGCGAGCAGCCCCACGGGGCTAAAAATGGCCTCCTACGAGCAGTACTTC
TRBJ2-5,NA,NA,14,TRBV28,CASSSVGTRGTQYF,TGTGCCAGCAGTTCCGTCGGGACGAGAGGGACCCAGTACTTC
TRBJ2-1,NA,NA,17,TRBV7-9,CASSLAGRMPFYKEQFF,TGTGCCAGCAGCTTAGCCGGGCGGATGCCCTTCTACAAAGAGCAGTTCTTC
TRBJ2-7,TRBD1,NA,14,TRBV6-5,CASSGGQASNDQYF,TGTGCCAGCAGTGGAGGACAGGCCTCCAACGATCAGTACTTC
TRBJ1-6,NA,NA,15,TRBV6-5,CAISYSGSVGSPLHF,TGTGCCATCAGCTACTCTGGGAGTGTTGGATCACCCCTCCACTTT
TRBJ2-5,NA,NA,16,TRBV6-6,CVSRPDLGGGKETQYF,TGTGTCAGCAGACCCGATCTCGGTGGGGGGAAAGAGACCCAGTACTTC